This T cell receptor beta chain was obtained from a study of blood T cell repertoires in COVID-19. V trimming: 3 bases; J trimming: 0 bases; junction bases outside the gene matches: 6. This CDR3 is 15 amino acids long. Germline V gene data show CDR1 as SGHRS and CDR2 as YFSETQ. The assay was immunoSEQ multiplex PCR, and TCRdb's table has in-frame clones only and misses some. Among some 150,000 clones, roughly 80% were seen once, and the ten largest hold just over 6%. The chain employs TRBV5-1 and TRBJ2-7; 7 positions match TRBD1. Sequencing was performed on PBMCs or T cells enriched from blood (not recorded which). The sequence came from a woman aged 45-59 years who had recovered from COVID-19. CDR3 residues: CASSSRQGVSYEQYF. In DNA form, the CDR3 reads TGCGCCAGCAGCTCGCGCCAGGGGGTCTCCTACGAGCAGTACTTC.